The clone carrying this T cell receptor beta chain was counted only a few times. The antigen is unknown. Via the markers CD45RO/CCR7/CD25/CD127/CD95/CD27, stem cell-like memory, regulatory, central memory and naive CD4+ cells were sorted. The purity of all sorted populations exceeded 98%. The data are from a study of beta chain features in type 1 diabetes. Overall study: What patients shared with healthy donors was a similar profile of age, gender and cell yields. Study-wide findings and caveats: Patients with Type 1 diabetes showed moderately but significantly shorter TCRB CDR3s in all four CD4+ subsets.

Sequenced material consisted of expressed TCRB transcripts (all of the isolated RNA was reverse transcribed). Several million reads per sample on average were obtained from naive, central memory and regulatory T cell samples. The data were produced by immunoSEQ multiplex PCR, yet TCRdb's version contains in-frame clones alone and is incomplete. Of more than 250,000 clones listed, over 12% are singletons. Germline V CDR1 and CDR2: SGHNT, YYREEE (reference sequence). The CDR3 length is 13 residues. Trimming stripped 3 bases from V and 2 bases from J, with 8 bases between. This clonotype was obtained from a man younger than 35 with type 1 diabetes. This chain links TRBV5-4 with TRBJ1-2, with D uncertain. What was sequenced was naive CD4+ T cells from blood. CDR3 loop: CASSSRENYGYTF. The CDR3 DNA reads TGTGCCAGCAGCTCCCGGGAGAACTATGGCTACACCTTC.